Sequencing of this T cell receptor (beta chain) was carried out in a study of T cell responses to AZD1222 COVID-19 vaccine. Germline CDR1 is LNHDA and CDR2 is SQIVND (reference sequence). V lost 3 bases and J 0 bases, leaving 8 bases between the germline ends. CDR3 length equals 14 residues. Of note for this clone: Its matching antigen is unknown.

Whole-study findings and limits: Regions left unmutated in variants are reportedly the target of nearly half of spike-specific TCRs.

The table came from immunoSEQ multiplex PCR; TCRdb's copy has only in-frame clones and leaves some out. The top ten hold 0.85% to 1.1% of the sample, which has roughly 150,000 clones, 87% seen once. The sequence was collected from an adult who received the AZD1222 COVID-19 vaccine. The chain joins TRBV19 to TRBJ1-1; unclear D gene. The source was peripheral blood, collected 28 days after the second AZD1222 dose. CDR3: CASSINDMNTEAFF. The CDR3 nucleotides read TGTGCCAGTAGTATCAACGATATGAACACTGAAGCTTTCTTT.